This TCR beta chain was captured by sequencing in a study of CD4 T cells in relation to SARS-CoV-2 and coronaviruses. Study-level background: PBMCs were cultured with antigen for about eleven days before TCR beta sequencing. Controls used an HIV-1 Nef peptide pool or no peptide. Findings of the study overall: Each donor contributed either pre-pandemic or post-infection samples, not both.

Unexposed donor CD4+ T cells date from about 2011-2018, before the COVID-19 pandemic. After approximately 10 days of culture, CD4+ T cells were isolated. Unexposed-donor CD4+ T cells were probed with SARS-CoV-2 S/N and four cold-coronavirus spikes, cells permitting. Profiled with immunoSEQ multiplex PCR; TCRdb holds only in-frame clones, not every one. Among some 30,000 clones listed, about three quarters were seen once. V lost 1 base and J 3 bases, leaving 6 bases between the germline ends. The CDR3 has 13 amino acids. CDR1 is SGHTA and CDR2 is FQGNSA in the germline V gene. With regard to this clone: Its target is not known.

The chain employs TRBV7-2 and TRBJ1-2; the D is unclear. The source of this sequence is a human donor in good health. Sequencing was carried out using CD4+ T cells from PBMCs, cultured in vitro. DNA for the CDR3: TGTGCCAGCAGCTTAGTTGGCGACTATGGCTACACCTTC. Encoded protein: CASSLVGDYGYTF.